A selection of T cell receptor beta chains follows, all from one sample in a study of control samples from healthy donors and cancer patients. The method was immunoSEQ multiplex PCR; TCRdb's version includes in-frame clones alone and lacks a portion of them. The repertoire holds about 49,000 clones, with just over 85% as singletons. Input material: PBMCs. These TCRs come from a woman in her forties or fifties with lung cancer. Both conserved end residues are part of each CDR3. Fields, in order: V gene, clone size, J gene, CDR3 length, D gene, CDR3 protein, CDR3 DNA. D genes are given only for firm matches. A clone size is listed for some rows: how often the clone was seen (once, few, many), or a class if it is expanded.

>TRBV6-4|.|TRBJ1-2|13|TRBD1
CASSETGFYGYTF
TGTGCCAGCAGCGAGACAGGGTTCTATGGCTACACCTTC
>TRBV19|.|TRBJ1-1|15|TRBD1
CASSWPTGRNTEAFF
TGTGCCAGTAGTTGGCCGACAGGGAGAAACACTGAAGCTTTCTTT
>TRBV5-6|.|TRBJ2-4|15|.
CASSFYRVGENIQYF
TGTGCCAGCAGCTTTTACAGGGTCGGGGAAAACATTCAGTACTTC
>TRBV6-5|.|TRBJ1-1|12|.
CASSNEVLEAFF
TGTGCCAGCAGCAACGAGGTCCTGGAAGCTTTCTTT
>TRBV11-3|.|TRBJ1-1|16|TRBD1
CASSVLQGQMNTEAFF
TGTGCCAGCAGCGTACTTCAGGGACAGATGAACACTGAAGCTTTCTTT
>TRBV7-2|.|TRBJ2-7|13|TRBD1
CASSWTGAREQYF
TGTGCCAGCAGCTGGACAGGGGCAAGGGAGCAGTACTTC
>TRBV5-1|.|TRBJ2-3|16|.
CASSTSTGTSTDTQYF
TGCGCCAGCAGCACCTCGACAGGGACTAGCACAGATACGCAGTATTTT
>TRBV6-1|.|TRBJ1-5|14|.
CASSEYGGNQPQHF
TGTGCCAGCAGTGAATATGGCGGAAATCAGCCCCAGCATTTT
>TRBV25-1|few|TRBJ1-1|13|TRBD1
CASSEPGQKEAFF
TGTGCCAGCAGTGAGCCGGGACAGAAGGAAGCTTTCTTT
>TRBV18|.|TRBJ1-4|14|.
CASSPSGTAEKLFF
TGTGCCAGCTCACCTTCCGGGACGGCGGAAAAACTGTTTTTT
>TRBV6-6|.|TRBJ1-4|15|.
CASSSPGRTNEKLFF
TGTGCCAGCAGTTCTCCTGGACGGACAAATGAAAAACTGTTTTTT
>TRBV27|.|TRBJ1-1|15|TRBD1
CASSFATGGGTEAFF
TGTGCCAGCAGTTTCGCGACAGGGGGCGGCACTGAAGCTTTCTTT
>TRBV10-3|.|TRBJ1-2|15|.
CAITQTGGQGYGYTF
TGTGCCATCACCCAGACCGGGGGGCAAGGGTATGGCTACACCTTC
>TRBV24-1|few|TRBJ2-7|15|.
CATGQKNDSSYEQYF
TGTGCCACCGGACAAAAAAACGACAGCTCCTACGAGCAGTACTTC
>TRBV18|.|TRBJ1-2|13|TRBD1
CASSPDRDRGYTF
TGTGCCAGCTCCCCGGACAGGGATAGAGGCTACACCTTC
>TRBV9|.|TRBJ2-6|16|TRBD2
CASSAGGFSGANVLTF
TGTGCCAGCAGCGCCGGGGGGTTCTCTGGGGCCAACGTCCTGACTTTC
>TRBV9|.|TRBJ1-1|14|.
CASSLHPEFTEAFF
TGTGCCAGCAGCCTACACCCAGAGTTCACTGAAGCTTTCTTT
>TRBV27|.|TRBJ2-3|19|TRBD1
CASSPRGRGPPTYTDTQYF
TGTGCCAGCAGCCCCAGGGGGCGGGGCCCCCCCACATACACAGATACGCAGTATTTT
>TRBV30|.|TRBJ1-1|13|.
CAWSSTLNTEAFF
TGTGCCTGGAGCAGCACGTTGAACACTGAAGCTTTCTTT
>TRBV7-8|.|TRBJ1-2|14|.
CASSASGGGYGYTF
TGTGCCAGCAGCGCCTCTGGCGGTGGCTATGGCTACACCTTC
>TRBV5-1|.|TRBJ1-5|13|.
CASRGDSNQPQHF
TGCGCCAGCAGAGGGGATAGCAATCAGCCCCAGCATTTT
>TRBV7-2|.|TRBJ1-4|17|.
CASSSKARTSTNEKLFF
TGTGCCAGCAGCTCCAAAGCTCGGACCTCAACTAATGAAAAACTGTTTTTT
>TRBV6-2/TRBV6-3|.|TRBJ1-1|14|.
CASTPSRLNTEAFF
TGTGCCAGCACCCCATCCAGGCTGAACACTGAAGCTTTCTTT
>TRBV5-5|once|TRBJ1-1|13|.
CASSPTTNTEAFF
TGTGCCAGCAGCCCAACTACTAACACTGAAGCTTTCTTT
>TRBV19|.|TRBJ1-5|15|.
CASSIDRGFDLPQHF
TGTGCCAGTAGTATAGATCGGGGATTCGACCTGCCCCAGCATTTT
>TRBV18|.|TRBJ1-5|15|TRBD1
CASSPTGQSNQPQHF
TGTGCCAGCTCACCGACAGGGCAAAGCAATCAGCCCCAGCATTTT
>TRBV18|.|TRBJ2-1|15|.
CASTRDNSFYNEQFF
TGTGCCAGCACACGTGATAACTCCTTCTACAATGAGCAGTTCTTC
>TRBV10-1|.|TRBJ1-1|16|.
CASSESTGRMNTEAFF
TGCGCCAGCAGTGAGTCTACAGGGCGAATGAACACTGAAGCTTTCTTT
>TRBV18|once|TRBJ1-1|14|.
CASSHKETATEAFF
TGTGCCAGCTCTCATAAGGAGACAGCCACTGAAGCTTTCTTT
>TRBV7-2|.|TRBJ1-5|13|.
CASNPGGNQPQHF
TGTGCCAGCAACCCAGGGGGCAATCAGCCCCAGCATTTT
>TRBV24-1|.|TRBJ1-1|13|.
CATRRGGETEAFF
TGTGCCACCAGGCGGGGCGGCGAAACTGAAGCTTTCTTT
>TRBV10-3|.|TRBJ1-4|16|TRBD1
CATRDSHSGTNEKLFF
TGTGCCACCCGGGACAGCCATTCAGGAACTAATGAAAAACTGTTTTTT
>TRBV9|.|TRBJ1-2|15|TRBD1
CASTSGQGKNYGYTF
TGTGCCAGCACCTCCGGACAGGGGAAGAACTATGGCTACACCTTC
>TRBV4-1|.|TRBJ1-2|15|.
CASSPDQGTNYGYTF
TGCGCCAGCAGCCCAGACCAGGGAACTAACTATGGCTACACCTTC
>TRBV4-1|once|TRBJ1-1|14|.
CASSQEQGITEAFF
TGCGCCAGCAGCCAAGAGCAGGGGATTACTGAAGCTTTCTTT
>TRBV3-1/TRBV3-2|.|TRBJ1-1|17|TRBD1
CASSGGGWTGVNTEAFF
TGTGCCAGCAGCGGAGGGGGATGGACAGGGGTCAACACTGAAGCTTTCTTT
>TRBV6-5|.|TRBJ2-5|15|TRBD1
CASRDRGGIQETQYF
TGTGCCAGCAGGGACAGGGGGGGTATCCAAGAGACCCAGTACTTC
>TRBV7-3|.|TRBJ2-5|15|TRBD2
CASSVSGGGQETQYF
TGTGCCAGCAGCGTTAGCGGGGGGGGTCAAGAGACCCAGTACTTC
>TRBV24-1|.|TRBJ1-2|12|.
CATRAGAGGYTF
TGTGCCACCAGGGCGGGGGCTGGTGGCTACACCTTC
>TRBV7-2|.|TRBJ2-1|16|.
CASSLWGGVAYNEQFF
TGTGCCAGCAGCTTATGGGGTGGGGTCGCCTACAATGAGCAGTTCTTC
>TRBV9|.|TRBJ1-2|12|.
CASSGRQPSYTF
TGTGCCAGCAGCGGTAGACAGCCTAGCTACACCTTC
>TRBV2|once|TRBJ1-2|17|.
CASSEIGGATSLYGYTF
TGTGCCAGCAGTGAAATCGGGGGCGCAACGTCCCTTTATGGCTACACCTTC
>TRBV19|.|TRBJ1-1|16|.
CASSIGFGTLNTEAFF
TGTGCCAGTAGTATAGGATTTGGGACTCTGAACACTGAAGCTTTCTTT
>TRBV29-1|.|TRBJ1-1|14|.
CSVERVGGNTEAFF
TGCAGCGTTGAGAGGGTGGGAGGGAACACTGAAGCTTTCTTT
>TRBV5-1|.|TRBJ2-2|16|TRBD2
CASSTIAGATTGELFF
TGCGCCAGCAGCACCATAGCGGGGGCTACCACCGGGGAGCTGTTTTTT
>TRBV2|.|TRBJ1-5|15|TRBD1
CASSRDSMGNQPQHF
TGTGCCAGCAGTCGGGACAGTATGGGCAATCAGCCCCAGCATTTT
>TRBV2|.|TRBJ1-1|16|.
CASSPIGGRQNTEAFF
TGTGCCAGCAGTCCAATTGGCGGACGGCAGAACACTGAAGCTTTCTTT
>TRBV7-3|.|TRBJ2-2|15|.
CASSLRQSSEGELFF
TGTGCCAGCAGCTTACGACAGTCCTCGGAGGGGGAGCTGTTTTTT
>TRBV19|once|TRBJ1-2|16|.
CASSTRWTEGYDGYTF
TGTGCCAGTAGCACGCGTTGGACGGAGGGATACGATGGCTACACCTTC